These T cell receptor beta chains were read from a single sample in a study of T cells in Graves' hyperthyroidism and ophthalmopathy. In TCRdb, the multiplex PCR reads were re-called with MiXCR into one record per CDR3 protein. The repertoire includes around 430,000 distinct CDR3 sequences, under 15% of them detected once, and less than 35% sits in the top ten. The sequenced sample consisted of blood. The receptors stem from a woman aged 25 to 39 with Graves' hyperthyroidism. Both conserved end residues are part of each CDR3. A D gene is named only where the DNA matches it firmly. The listing skips clone size in some rows; elsewhere it reads once, few, many or a size class.

NA | TRBJ1-1 | NA | TRBV7-9 | TGTGCCAGCAGCTCGTCCTCTACTGAAGCTTTCTTT | CASSSSSTEAFF
few | TRBJ2-3 | NA | TRBV9 | TGTGCCAGCAGCGTGGGGTCATCGACAGATACGCAGTATTTT | CASSVGSSTDTQYF
NA | TRBJ2-2 | NA | TRBV15 | TGTGCCACCAGCAGGTTGCCCCGGGGCGTGGGGAACACCGGGGAGCTGTTTTTT | CATSRLPRGVGNTGELFF
many | TRBJ2-7 | TRBD2 | TRBV20-1 | TGCAGTGCTAGAGTTGGGACTAGCGTCTACGAGCAGTACTTC | CSARVGTSVYEQYF
many | TRBJ1-5 | NA | TRBV18 | TGTGCCAGCTCACCACAGGGTGACCCATCGCCCCAGCATTTT | CASSPQGDPSPQHF
NA | TRBJ1-1 | NA | TRBV6-4 | TGTGCCGGCAGTGAGGGACAGAACACTGAAGCTTTCTTT | CAGSEGQNTEAFF
few | TRBJ2-5 | TRBD1 | TRBV5-1 | TGCGCCAGCAGCTTTCCGAGACAGGGGGTGGAAAAGACCCAGTACTTC | CASSFPRQGVEKTQYF
few | TRBJ2-1 | TRBD2 | TRBV20-1 | TGCAGTGCTGGCCGGGGGGGCCCCTACAATGAGCAGTTCTTC | CSAGRGGPYNEQFF
few | TRBJ2-3 | TRBD2 | TRBV29-1 | TGCAGCGTTGTGGGTAGCGGGAGGGCCCAGGCGCAGTATTTT | CSVVGSGRAQAQYF
NA | TRBJ2-1 | NA | TRBV3-1 | TGTGCCAGCAGCTATGAAGGGGCGGGTGAGCAGTTCTTC | CASSYEGAGEQFF
NA | TRBJ2-3 | TRBD2 | TRBV5-4 | TGTGCCAGCAGCTTGGGGGAGGGCCGGTCAGATACGCAGTATTTT | CASSLGEGRSDTQYF
many | TRBJ1-4 | NA | TRBV20-1 | TGCAGTGCTAGAGATTCGGCCGCTACTAATGAAAAACTGTTTTTT | CSARDSAATNEKLFF
few | TRBJ2-3 | NA | TRBV5-4 | TGTGCCAGCAGCTTGGGGGAACCCGGCACAGATACGCAGTATTTT | CASSLGEPGTDTQYF
few | TRBJ1-2 | NA | TRBV6-5 | TGTGCCAGCAGTTACACTCAGGTAGCCTATGGCTACACCTTC | CASSYTQVAYGYTF
NA | TRBJ2-7 | NA | TRBV5-1 | TGCGCCAGCAGCCCGGGACGGGGAAGCGGGCAGTACTTC | CASSPGRGSGQYF
few | TRBJ1-3 | NA | TRBV15 | TGTGCCACCAGCAGAGATCCCGACTCTGGAAACACCATATATTTT | CATSRDPDSGNTIYF
NA | TRBJ2-7 | TRBD2 | TRBV6-1 | TGTGCCAGCGGAGAAGCGGGAGGCATCTACGAGCAGTACTTC | CASGEAGGIYEQYF
many | TRBJ2-7 | TRBD1 | TRBV6-1 | TGTGCCAGCAGTCGGGGACAGGGGACCTACGAGCAGTACTTC | CASSRGQGTYEQYF
many | TRBJ1-1 | NA | TRBV4-1 | TGCGCCAGCAGCCAAGTTCTCTCGGCGGAGTGGAACACTGAAGCTTTCTTT | CASSQVLSAEWNTEAFF
NA | TRBJ1-2 | NA | TRBV27 | TGTGCCAGCAGTTTAGGACCTCCCGGGAGCGGCTATGGCTACACCTTC | CASSLGPPGSGYGYTF
many | TRBJ2-1 | TRBD2 | TRBV2 | TGTGCCAGCAGGGGGGGAGGGGACAATGAGCAGTTCTTC | CASRGGGDNEQFF
NA | TRBJ1-1 | NA | TRBV3-1 | TGTGCCAGCAGCCAAGAACGGCCAGGGCCCCGAAACACTGAAGCTTTCTTT | CASSQERPGPRNTEAFF
few | TRBJ2-4 | TRBD2 | TRBV28 | TGTGCCAGCAGTCGCGGACTAGCGGGAGGAAACATTCAGTACTTC | CASSRGLAGGNIQYF
NA | TRBJ1-6 | TRBD1 | TRBV7-2 | TGTGCCAGCAGCACTCGACAGGGGTCAATTTATAATTCACCCCTCCACTTT | CASSTRQGSIYNSPLHF
many | TRBJ2-1 | TRBD2 | TRBV7-2 | TGTGCCAGCAGCCCCCAGCGGGGCCACAATGAGCAGTTCTTC | CASSPQRGHNEQFF
many | TRBJ1-5 | NA | TRBV28 | TGTGCCAGCAGACTCGGGGTCAGCAATCAGCCCCAGCATTTT | CASRLGVSNQPQHF
many | TRBJ2-5 | NA | TRBV27 | TGTGCCAGCAGTCCAGGGCTACTGTGGCGCCAAGAGACCCAGTACTTC | CASSPGLLWRQETQYF
NA | TRBJ2-7 | TRBD1 | TRBV6-1 | TGTGCCAGTTGGGACAGGGGAGGCTACGAGCAGTACTTC | CASWDRGGYEQYF
many | TRBJ1-1 | NA | TRBV12-3/TRBV12-4 | TGTGCCAGCAGTCCTCCTCGCCGAGGGAAGAACACTGAAGCTTTCTTT | CASSPPRRGKNTEAFF
NA | TRBJ1-1 | NA | TRBV6-5 | TGTGCCAGCAGTTACCCCGGGGTCACCTCTGAAGCTTTCTTT | CASSYPGVTSEAFF
many | TRBJ2-2 | TRBD2 | TRBV20-1 | TGCAGTGCTGCGGCTAGCGGGAGGAACACCGGGGAGCTGTTTTTT | CSAAASGRNTGELFF
NA | TRBJ2-7 | TRBD2 | TRBV30 | TGTGCCTGGAGCGCGGGGGTTGCGCAGTACTTC | CAWSAGVAQYF
NA | TRBJ1-6 | NA | TRBV5-4 | TGTGCCAGCAGCTTGGGACAGAAGCTCAATTCACCCCTCCACTTT | CASSLGQKLNSPLHF
many | TRBJ2-1 | TRBD2 | TRBV5-6 | TGTGCCAGCAGCCGTTTAACTAGCGGGTCCGTCTATGAGCAGTTCTTC | CASSRLTSGSVYEQFF
few | TRBJ1-6 | NA | TRBV20-1 | TGCAGTGCTTCTCACCCACCTAGGGGGGCGTACTCCTATAATTCACCCCTCCACTTT | CSASHPPRGAYSYNSPLHF
few | TRBJ1-5 | TRBD1 | TRBV24-1 | TGTGCCACCAGTGACCCGGGACAGGGAGCTAATCAGCCCCAGCATTTT | CATSDPGQGANQPQHF
many | TRBJ2-7 | NA | TRBV3-1 | TGTGCCAGCAGCCCCACTAAAACCTACGAGCAGTACTTC | CASSPTKTYEQYF
many | TRBJ1-1 | NA | TRBV3-1 | TGTGCCAGCAGCCAAGTTGAGATGAACACTGAAGCTTTCTTT | CASSQVEMNTEAFF
many | TRBJ1-6 | NA | TRBV28 | TGTGCCAGCAGTTTATCTCCGGGACGGTCACCCCTCCACTTT | CASSLSPGRSPLHF
few | TRBJ2-1 | TRBD2 | TRBV7-2 | TGTGCCAGCAGCTCCTTGGTAGCGGGGGGGCCAGAGCAGTTCTTC | CASSSLVAGGPEQFF
NA | TRBJ2-5 | NA | TRBV12-3/TRBV12-4 | TGTGCCAGCAGCCTTCAACCCGAGACCCAGCACTTC | CASSLQPETQHF
many | TRBJ2-5 | TRBD2 | TRBV5-8 | TGTGCCAGCAGCTTGGGGACTAGCGGGAATAGGGAGACCCAGTACTTC | CASSLGTSGNRETQYF
NA | TRBJ2-1 | NA | TRBV7-2 | TGTGCCAGCGGCCGGGACGGGGTCAATGAGCAGTTCTTC | CASGRDGVNEQFF
many | TRBJ2-1 | TRBD2 | TRBV24-1 | TGTGCCACCAGTGATTTGACTAGCGGGAGTGGATACAATGAGCAGTTCTTC | CATSDLTSGSGYNEQFF
many | TRBJ2-7 | NA | TRBV14 | TGTGCCAGCAGCCCCGGCGAGGGCCTTAATTACGAGCAGTACTTC | CASSPGEGLNYEQYF
once | TRBJ2-2 | TRBD2 | TRBV9 | TGTGCCAGCAGCGTTTCTAGCGGGAGAGCCGGGGAGCTGTTTTTT | CASSVSSGRAGELFF
few | TRBJ2-2 | NA | TRBV29-1 | TGCAGCGTTGACGGGTACACCGGGGAGCTGTTTTTT | CSVDGYTGELFF
NA | TRBJ2-1 | TRBD1 | TRBV5-8 | TGTGCCAGCAGCAATCCATCGAGAGGGACAGGGATAGGGAATGAGCAGTTCTTC | CASSNPSRGTGIGNEQFF
NA | TRBJ2-2 | NA | TRBV9 | TGTGCCAGCAGCCCCCAGACAGACGGGAGCGGGGAGCTGTTTTTT | CASSPQTDGSGELFF
many | TRBJ2-1 | TRBD1 | TRBV7-8 | TGTGCCAGCAGCGTAGGACAGGGGAGACCCTACAATGAGCAGTTCTTC | CASSVGQGRPYNEQFF
NA | TRBJ1-3 | NA | TRBV3-1 | TGTGCCAGCAGCCAAGACGGAGGAAACACCATATATTTT | CASSQDGGNTIYF
few | TRBJ1-4 | NA | TRBV28 | TGTGCCAGCACCGGGGGGGGCCCAACTAATGAAAAACTGTTTTTT | CASTGGGPTNEKLFF
many | TRBJ2-5 | TRBD1 | TRBV28 | TGTGCCAGCAGTAGAACAGGGGGTAAGACCCAGTACTTC | CASSRTGGKTQYF